These 2 T cell receptor beta chains came from one sample sequenced in a study of T cells in Graves' hyperthyroidism and ophthalmopathy. RNA transcripts provided the source from which TCR beta CDR3 regions were amplified. Initially, a first-round RT-PCR of the TCR CDR3 employed the HTBI primer set. MiXCR, applied by TCRdb to the multiplex PCR reads, yields one record per CDR3 protein. The sample yields about 420,000 distinct CDR3 sequences, around a sixth seen once. Sequences were obtained from blood. The receptor set was obtained from a woman between 18 and 29 years old with Graves' hyperthyroidism.

This clonotype has a count of ten or more. The chain joins TRBV10-1 to TRBJ1-1, with a possible D match to TRBD1 (6 bases). Trimming stripped 6 bases from V and 0 bases from J, with 8 bases between. CDR1 and CDR2 from the germline V gene are WNHNN and SYGVQD (reference sequence). The CDR3 contains 13 residues. CDR3 nucleotides: TGCGCCAGCAGGGACAGCATGAACACTGAAGCTTTCTTT. Its translation: CASRDSMNTEAFF.

This clonotype appeared many times. The chain employs TRBV11-2 and TRBJ2-4; D gene ambiguous. The germline gives CDR1 SGHAT, CDR2 FQNNGV. This CDR3 is built from 15 residues. Trimming took off 2 bases at V and 1 base at J, with 9 bases between the two ends. CDR3 loop: CASSLSVEAKNIQYF. The CDR3 bases are TGTGCCAGCAGCTTAAGTGTAGAGGCCAAAAACATTCAGTACTTC.